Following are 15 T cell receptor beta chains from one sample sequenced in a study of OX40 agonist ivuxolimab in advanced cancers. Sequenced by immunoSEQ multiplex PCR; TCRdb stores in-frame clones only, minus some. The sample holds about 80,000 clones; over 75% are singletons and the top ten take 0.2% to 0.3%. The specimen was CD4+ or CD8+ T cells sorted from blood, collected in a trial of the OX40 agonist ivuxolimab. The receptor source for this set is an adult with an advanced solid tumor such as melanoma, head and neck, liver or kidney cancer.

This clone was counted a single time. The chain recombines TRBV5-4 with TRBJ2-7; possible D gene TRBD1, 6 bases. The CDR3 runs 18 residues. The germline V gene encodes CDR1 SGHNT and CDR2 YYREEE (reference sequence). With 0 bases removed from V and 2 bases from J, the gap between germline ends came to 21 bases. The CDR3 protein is CASSLAPATGHVPYEQYF. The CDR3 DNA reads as TGTGCCAGCAGCTTGGCGCCCGCGACAGGCCATGTACCCTACGAGCAGTACTTC.

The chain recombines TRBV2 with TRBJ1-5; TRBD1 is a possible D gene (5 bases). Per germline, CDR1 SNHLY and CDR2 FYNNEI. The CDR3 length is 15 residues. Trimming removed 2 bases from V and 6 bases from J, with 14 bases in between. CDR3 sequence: CASSEFLGGLQPQHF. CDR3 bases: TGTGCCAGCAGTGAATTTTTGGGGGGTCTTCAGCCCCAGCATTTT.

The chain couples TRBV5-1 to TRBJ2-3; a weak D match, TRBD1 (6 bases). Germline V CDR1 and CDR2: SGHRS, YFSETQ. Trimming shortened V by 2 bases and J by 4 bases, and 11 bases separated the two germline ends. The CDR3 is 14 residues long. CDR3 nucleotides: TGCGCCAGCAGCTTCCGGGACACCGCAGATACGCAGTATTTT. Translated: CASSFRDTADTQYF.

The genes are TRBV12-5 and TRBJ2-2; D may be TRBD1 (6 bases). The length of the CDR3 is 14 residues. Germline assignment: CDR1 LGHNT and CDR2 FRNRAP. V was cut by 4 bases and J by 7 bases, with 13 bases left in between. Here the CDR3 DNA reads TGTGCTAGTGGTTCCAGGGGTGGGAACGGGGAGCTGTTTTTT. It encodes CASGSRGGNGELFF. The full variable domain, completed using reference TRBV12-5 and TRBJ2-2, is DARVTQTPRHKVTEMGQEVTMRCQPILGHNTVFWYRQTMMQGLELLAYFRNRAPLDDSGMPKDRFSAEMPDATLATLKIQPSEPRDSAVYFCASGSRGGNGELFFGEGSRLTVL.

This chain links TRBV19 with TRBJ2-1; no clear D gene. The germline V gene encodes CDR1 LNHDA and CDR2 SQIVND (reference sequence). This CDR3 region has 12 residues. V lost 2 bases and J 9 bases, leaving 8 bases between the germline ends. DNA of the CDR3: TGTGCCAGTAGTATACAGAGCAGTGAGCAGTTCTTC. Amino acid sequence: CASSIQSSEQFF.

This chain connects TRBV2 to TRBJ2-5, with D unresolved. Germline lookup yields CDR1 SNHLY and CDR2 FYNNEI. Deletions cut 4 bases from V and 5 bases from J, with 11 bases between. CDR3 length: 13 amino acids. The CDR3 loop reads CASSGQVFETQYF. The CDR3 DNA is TGTGCCAGCAGTGGGCAGGTTTTCGAGACCCAGTACTTC.

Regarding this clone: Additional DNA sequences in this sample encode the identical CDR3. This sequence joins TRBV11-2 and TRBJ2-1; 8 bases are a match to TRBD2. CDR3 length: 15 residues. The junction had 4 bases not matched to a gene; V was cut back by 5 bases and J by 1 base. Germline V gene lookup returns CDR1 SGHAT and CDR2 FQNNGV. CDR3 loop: CASSKAGVSYNEQFF. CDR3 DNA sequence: TGTGCCAGCAGCAAAGCGGGAGTGTCCTACAATGAGCAGTTCTTC.

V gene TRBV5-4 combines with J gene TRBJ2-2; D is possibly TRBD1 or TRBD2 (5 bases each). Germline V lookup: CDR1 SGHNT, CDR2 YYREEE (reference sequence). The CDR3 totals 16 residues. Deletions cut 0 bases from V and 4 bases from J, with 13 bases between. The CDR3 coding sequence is TGTGCCAGCAGCTTGGTAATAGGGACGGGCACCGGGGAGCTGTTTTTT. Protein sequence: CASSLVIGTGTGELFF.

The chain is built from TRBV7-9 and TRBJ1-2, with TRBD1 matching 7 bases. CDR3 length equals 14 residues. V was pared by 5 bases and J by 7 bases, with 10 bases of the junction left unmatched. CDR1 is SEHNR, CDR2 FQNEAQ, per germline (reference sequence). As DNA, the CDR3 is TGTGCCAGCAGCCAACGCGACAGGGCCTTTGGCTACACCTTC. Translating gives CASSQRDRAFGYTF.

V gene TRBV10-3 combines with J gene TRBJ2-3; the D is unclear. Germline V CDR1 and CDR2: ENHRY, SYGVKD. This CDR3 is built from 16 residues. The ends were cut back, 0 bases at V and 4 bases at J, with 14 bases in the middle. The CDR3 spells CAISESRARRSDTQYF. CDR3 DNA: TGTGCCATCAGTGAGTCACGGGCTAGAAGGTCAGATACGCAGTATTTT.

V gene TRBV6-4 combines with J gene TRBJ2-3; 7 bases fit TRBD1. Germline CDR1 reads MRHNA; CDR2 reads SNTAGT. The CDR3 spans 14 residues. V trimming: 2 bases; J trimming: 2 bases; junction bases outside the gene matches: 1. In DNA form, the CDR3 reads TGTGCCAGCAGTGACAGGGGGCTCACAGATACGCAGTATTTT. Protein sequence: CASSDRGLTDTQYF.

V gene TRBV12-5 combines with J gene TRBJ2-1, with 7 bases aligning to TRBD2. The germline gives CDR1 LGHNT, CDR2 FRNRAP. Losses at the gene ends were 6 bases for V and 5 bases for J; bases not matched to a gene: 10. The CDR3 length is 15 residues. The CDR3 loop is CASGSSGRANNEQFF. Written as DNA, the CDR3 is TGTGCTAGTGGATCTAGCGGTAGGGCCAACAATGAGCAGTTCTTC.

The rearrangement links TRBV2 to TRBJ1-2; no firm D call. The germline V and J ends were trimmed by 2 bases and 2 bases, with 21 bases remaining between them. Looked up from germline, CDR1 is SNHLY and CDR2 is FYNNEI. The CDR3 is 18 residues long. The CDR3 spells CASSELAAGLNGNYGYTF. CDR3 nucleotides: TGTGCCAGCAGTGAACTAGCGGCTGGCCTAAACGGGAACTATGGCTACACCTTC.

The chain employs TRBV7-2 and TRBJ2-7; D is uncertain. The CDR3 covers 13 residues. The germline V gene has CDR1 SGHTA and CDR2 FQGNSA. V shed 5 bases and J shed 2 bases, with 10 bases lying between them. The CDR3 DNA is TGTGCCAGCAGCCCCGGGTCTCCCTACGAGCAGTACTTC. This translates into CASSPGSPYEQYF.

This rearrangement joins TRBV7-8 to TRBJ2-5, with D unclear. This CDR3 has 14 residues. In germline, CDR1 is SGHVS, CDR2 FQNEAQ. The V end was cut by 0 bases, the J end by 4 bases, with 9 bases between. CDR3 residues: CASSLAQYGETQYF. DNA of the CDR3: TGTGCCAGCAGCTTAGCACAGTATGGAGAGACCCAGTACTTC.